This T cell receptor beta chain was retrieved from a study of human T cells and chemical hapten exposure. Study details: Sensitization applied 2% DPC to about 2 cm by about 2 cm of upper inner arm skin. Study observations and caveats: DPC sensitization produced no change in TCRs with frequency above 1 in 1000.

With 4 bases removed from V and 5 bases from J, the gap between germline ends came to 17 bases. The V gene's germline CDR1 is MNHNS and CDR2 SASEGT. The CDR3 extends over 15 amino acids. Time point here: patch test 2, 6 weeks after DPC sensitization. This sample's treatment: therapeutic diphenylcyclopropenone sensitization with weekly scalp DPC. This clonotype showed up just a few times. The antigen is not known. The library attached unique molecular identifiers to individual cDNA molecules. Under the authors' procedure: Sequenced samples showed a median of around 100,000 TCRs each, with counts running from roughly 23,000 to 700,000. Each CDR3 protein is one row after TCRdb ran MiXCR on the RACE reads. None of the V and J calls come from the authors' own analysis; TCRdb made them. The sample has approximately 90,000 distinct CDR3 sequences, approximately 10% seen once; the top ten hold 2.2%.

The material sequenced was whole blood, taken in connection with sensitization to the hapten diphenylcyclopropenone (DPC). This TCR came from a middle-aged man with alopecia areata. Some clones in this sample may be carry-over from other donors' samples. This chain joins TRBV6-1 and TRBJ2-5, with a tentative D call TRBD1 (5 bases). The CDR3 here is CASSGQTVLRETQYF. DNA of the CDR3: TGTGCCAGCAGTGGCCAGACAGTCCTCCGGGAGACCCAGTACTTC.